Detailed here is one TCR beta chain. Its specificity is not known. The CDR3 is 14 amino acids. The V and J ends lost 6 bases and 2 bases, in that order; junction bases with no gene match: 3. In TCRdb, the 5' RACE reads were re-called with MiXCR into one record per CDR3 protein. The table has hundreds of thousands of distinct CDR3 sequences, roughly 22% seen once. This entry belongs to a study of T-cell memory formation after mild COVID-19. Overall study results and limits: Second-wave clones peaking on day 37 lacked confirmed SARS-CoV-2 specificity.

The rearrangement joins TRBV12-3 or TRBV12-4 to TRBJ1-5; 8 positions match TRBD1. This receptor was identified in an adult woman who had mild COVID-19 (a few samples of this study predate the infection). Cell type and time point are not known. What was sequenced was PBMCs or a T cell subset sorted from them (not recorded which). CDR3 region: CASRDRVGNQPQHF. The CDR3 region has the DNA TGTGCCAGCAGGGACAGGGTAGGCAATCAGCCCCAGCATTTT.